The 20 T cell receptor beta chains reported below all come from one sample, sequenced in a study of T cell responses to AZD1222 COVID-19 vaccine. Generated by immunoSEQ multiplex PCR, the TCRdb table keeps only in-frame clones and is missing some. The sample lists under 200,000 clones, approximately 94% seen once, with roughly 10% in the top ten. The source was peripheral blood, collected on day 0 of AZD1222 vaccination. Receptors originate from an adult in good health.

The V call is TRBV28, the J call TRBJ1-2; TRBD1 agrees at 9 bases. Germline V gene lookup returns CDR1 MDHEN and CDR2 SYDVKM. The V segment lost 1 base and the J segment 7 bases; nucleotides outside the gene matches: 7. The CDR3 has 15 amino acids. CDR3 amino acids: CASSLSDRGVVGYTF. The CDR3 coding sequence is TGTGCCAGCAGTTTATCCGACAGGGGGGTTGTTGGCTACACCTTC.

The chain is built from TRBV6-5 and TRBJ1-3; D remains unclear. Trimming left V 11 bases short and J 0 bases short, with 11 bases between. There are 13 residues in the CDR3. CDR1 and CDR2 from the germline V gene are MNHEY and SVGAGI. This chain's CDR3 is CAGTQSSGNTIYF. For the CDR3, the DNA is TGTGCCGGCACGCAGAGCTCTGGAAACACCATATATTTT.

The V call is TRBV2, the J call TRBJ2-1; D gene uncertain. CDR1 and CDR2 from the germline V gene are SNHLY and FYNNEI. This CDR3 comprises 15 residues. Trimming removed 3 bases from V and 10 bases from J, with 19 bases in between. The CDR3 loop is CASSEESGPRVEQFF. The CDR3 DNA sequence: TGTGCCAGCAGTGAGGAGAGTGGGCCTCGAGTGGAGCAGTTCTTC. The whole variable domain, remainder taken from reference TRBV2 and TRBJ2-1, is EPEVTQTPSHQVTQMGQEVILRCVPISNHLYFYWYRQILGQKVEFLVSFYNNEISEKSEIFDDQFSVERPDGSNFTLKIRSTKLEDSAMYFCASSEESGPRVEQFFGPGTRLTVL.

This chain links TRBV11-2 with TRBJ2-7; D is possibly TRBD1 (6 bases). The germline gives CDR1 SGHAT, CDR2 FQNNGV. Trimming pared 6 bases from V and 2 bases from J, leaving 11 bases between. The CDR3 sequence is 13 residues long. The CDR3: CASSIGQTYEQYF. The CDR3 DNA is TGTGCCAGCAGTATAGGACAGACCTACGAGCAGTACTTC.

The V gene is TRBV19, the J gene TRBJ2-7; D gene ambiguous. Trimming took off 5 bases at V and 2 bases at J, with 13 bases between the two ends. The CDR3 is made up of 14 amino acids. In germline, CDR1 is LNHDA, CDR2 SQIVND (reference sequence). CDR3 protein: CASSANAYAYEQYF. The CDR3 DNA reads as TGTGCCAGTAGTGCCAATGCATACGCCTACGAGCAGTACTTC.

This chain connects TRBV3-1 (or the pseudogene TRBV3-2) to TRBJ1-1; D gene ambiguous. Trimming took off 4 bases at V and 1 base at J, with 16 bases between the two ends. This CDR3 comprises 16 residues. CDR1 and CDR2 (germline): LGHDT, YNNKEL (reference sequence). CDR3 sequence: CASSRIPPPRNTEAFF. In nucleotides, the CDR3 is TGTGCCAGCAGCCGGATTCCACCCCCAAGGAACACTGAAGCTTTCTTT.

V gene TRBV6-5 combines with J gene TRBJ2-7; 9 bases line up with TRBD2. The CDR3 totals 16 residues. V lost 0 bases and J lost 2; bases outside the gene matches: 5. Germline V CDR1 and CDR2: MNHEY, SVGAGI. The CDR3: CASSYSGLAGPYEQYF. CDR3 bases: TGTGCCAGCAGTTACTCGGGGCTAGCGGGGCCCTACGAGCAGTACTTC.

This clone was seen a few times. This chain links TRBV19 with TRBJ2-7, with 9 bases lining up with TRBD1. From germline, CDR1 is LNHDA and CDR2 SQIVND (reference sequence). V shed 4 bases, J shed 0 bases, and the junction held 4 bases outside the gene matches. The CDR3 sequence is 15 residues long. The CDR3 DNA follows: TGTGCCAGTAGTACGGGACAGGGAATCTCCTACGAGCAGTACTTC. As protein: CASSTGQGISYEQYF.

The chain joins TRBV25-1 to TRBJ2-2; D is possibly TRBD1 or TRBD2 (5 bases each). CDR1 and CDR2 from the germline V gene are MGHDK and SYGVNS. V was clipped by 5 bases and J by 1 base, with 8 bases between them. The CDR3 is 14 amino acids. The CDR3 loop reads CASSWGRNTGELFF. CDR3 DNA: TGTGCCAGCAGTTGGGGGAGGAACACCGGGGAGCTGTTTTTT.

The chain joins TRBV7-3 to TRBJ2-7; the match to TRBD2 covers 9 bases. CDR1 and CDR2 (germline): SGHTA, FQGTGA. Losses at the gene ends were 3 bases for V and 4 bases for J; bases not matched to a gene: 7. The CDR3 length is 15 residues. CDR3 sequence (DNA): TGTGCCAGCAGCTTTTTTAGCGGGAGTTCTTACGAGCAGTACTTC. It specifies CASSFFSGSSYEQYF.

This chain links TRBV5-1 with TRBJ2-7, with TRBD2 matching 15 bases. CDR3 length equals 16 residues. Per germline, CDR1 SGHRS and CDR2 YFSETQ. Trimming took 3 bases from V and 4 from J; bases not matched to a gene: 5. The CDR3 here is CASSYGTSGRLYEQYF. CDR3 nucleotide sequence: TGCGCCAGCAGCTATGGGACTAGCGGGAGGTTGTACGAGCAGTACTTC.

V and J are TRBV5-1 and TRBJ1-1, with unresolved D. V gave up 0 bases and J gave up 8 bases, with 5 bases separating them. The CDR3 is 11 amino acids. Germline CDR1 and CDR2: SGHRS and YFSETQ. The CDR3 loop is CASSLALEAFF. The DNA of the CDR3 is TGCGCCAGCAGCTTGGCGTTAGAAGCTTTCTTT.

The chain has TRBV3-1 (or the pseudogene TRBV3-2) and TRBJ2-3; a weak D match, TRBD2 (5 bases). CDR1 is LGHDT, CDR2 YNNKEL, per germline (reference sequence). Trimming took 3 bases from V and 4 from J, leaving 5 bases between them. The CDR3 covers 12 residues. CDR3 sequence: CASSQRADTQYF. Written as DNA, the CDR3 is TGTGCCAGCAGCCAGCGGGCAGATACGCAGTATTTT.

V gene TRBV4-3 combines with J gene TRBJ1-2, with unresolved D. This CDR3 spans 16 amino acids. Looked up from germline, CDR1 is LGHNA and CDR2 is YSLEER. Trimming removed 1 base at V and 0 bases at J, with 12 bases between. CDR3 bases: TGCGCCAGCAGCCAAGGAGAGGGCCGCTCTAACTATGGCTACACCTTC. This encodes CASSQGEGRSNYGYTF.

This chain links TRBV14 with TRBJ1-1, with D unresolved. Germline V gene data show CDR1 as SGHDN and CDR2 as FVKESK. V was shortened by 0 bases and J by 0 bases, with 5 bases between the two germline ends. The CDR3 extends over 14 amino acids. The CDR3 coding sequence is TGTGCCAGCAGCCAAGATTGGGTGAACACTGAAGCTTTCTTT. Protein sequence: CASSQDWVNTEAFF.

The chain combines TRBV7-8 with TRBJ1-5; unclear D gene. The CDR3 spans 15 residues. Germline V gene data show CDR1 as SGHVS and CDR2 as FQNEAQ. V lost 0 bases and J 6 bases, leaving 12 bases between the germline ends. CDR3 coding DNA: TGTGCCAGCAGCTTAGCGGAGGTAAGGCGTCAGCCCCAGCATTTT. This sequence encodes CASSLAEVRRQPQHF.

The chain is built from TRBV6-5 and TRBJ2-3; 7 bases are shared with TRBD2. V trimming: 2 bases; J trimming: 6 bases; junction bases outside the gene matches: 11. The CDR3 extends over 16 amino acids. Germline assignment: CDR1 MNHEY and CDR2 SVGAGI. Written as DNA, the CDR3 is TGTGCCAGCAGTTACACCCCCGGGACTACCTGGGATACGCAGTATTTT. It is translated as CASSYTPGTTWDTQYF.

The chain has TRBV19 and TRBJ1-5; 8 bases agree with TRBD1. J was trimmed by 6 bases and V by 5 bases; bases with no gene match: 6. The CDR3 has 14 amino acids. CDR1 is LNHDA, CDR2 SQIVND, per germline (reference sequence). The DNA for the CDR3 is TGTGCCAGTAGTTTCGGACAGGGCGGTCAGCCCCAGCATTTT. Its protein product is CASSFGQGGQPQHF.

The V and J genes are TRBV28 and TRBJ2-7, with D perhaps matching TRBD1 (5 bases). Germline CDR1 reads MDHEN; CDR2 reads SYDVKM. The CDR3 is 13 amino acids. V was clipped by 3 bases and J by 5 bases, with 11 bases between them. The CDR3 is CASSLAGPHEQYF. In DNA, the CDR3 is TGTGCCAGCAGTTTGGCAGGGCCCCACGAGCAGTACTTC.

V and J are TRBV30 and TRBJ2-7; D might be TRBD2 (6 bases). CDR1 is GTSNPN, CDR2 SVGIG, per germline (reference sequence). Trimming left V 2 bases short and J 7 bases short, with 18 bases between. CDR3 size: 14 residues. The CDR3: CAWSPGTSSREQYF. DNA for the CDR3: TGTGCCTGGAGTCCCGGGACTTCCTCGCGAGAGCAGTACTTC.